This TCR beta chain was sequenced for a study of early T cells in non-severe SARS-CoV-2 infection. General study findings and limits: The study's VDJdb matching favored anti-spike CD8 responses and missed private and CD4 specificities.

Each CDR3 protein gets one entry after TCRdb re-called the 5' RACE reads with MiXCR. The sample gives 20,000 to 30,000 distinct CDR3 sequences, around 4% of which show up once; around 16% is in the top ten. With 6 bases removed from V and 7 bases from J, the gap between germline ends came to 16 bases. Looked up from germline, CDR1 is MDHEN and CDR2 is SYDVKM. CDR3 length equals 14 residues. This clonotype has ten or more counts. Antigen unknown. The clonotype originates from an adult who was a healthcare worker with PCR-confirmed SARS-CoV-2 infection or an uninfected control (not recorded which). Sequenced: whole blood. The rearrangement uses TRBV28 and TRBJ1-5; D is unclear. CDR3 DNA: TGTGCCAGCAGGGCAACTGCCCCAGGACAGCCCCAGCATTTT. It codes for CASRATAPGQPQHF. The variable domain in full, with the rest retrieved from reference TRBV28 and TRBJ1-5, is DVKVTQSSRYLVKRTGEKVFLECVQDMDHENMFWYRQDPGLGLRLIYFSYDVKMKEKGDIPEGYSVSREKKERFSLILESASTNQTSMYLCASRATAPGQPQHFGDGTRLSIL.